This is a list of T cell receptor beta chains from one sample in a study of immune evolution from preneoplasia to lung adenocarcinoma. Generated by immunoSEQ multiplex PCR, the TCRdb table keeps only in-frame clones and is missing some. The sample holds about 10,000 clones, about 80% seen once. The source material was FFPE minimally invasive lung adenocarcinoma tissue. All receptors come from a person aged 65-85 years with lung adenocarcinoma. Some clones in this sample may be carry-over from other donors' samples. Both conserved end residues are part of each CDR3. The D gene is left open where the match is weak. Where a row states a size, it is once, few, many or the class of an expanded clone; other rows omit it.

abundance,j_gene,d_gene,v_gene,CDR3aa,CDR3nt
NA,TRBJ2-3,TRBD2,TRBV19,CASRRLAGGRTDTQYF,TGTGCCAGTAGAAGACTAGCGGGAGGGCGCACAGATACGCAGTATTTT
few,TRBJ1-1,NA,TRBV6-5,CASSSEYRIATEAFF,TGTGCCAGCAGCTCCGAATATAGGATTGCCACTGAAGCTTTCTTT
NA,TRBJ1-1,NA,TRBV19,CASSPTTGGRAEAFF,TGTGCCAGTAGTCCTACGACAGGTGGCCGGGCTGAAGCTTTCTTT
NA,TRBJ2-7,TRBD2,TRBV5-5,CASSRGLAGSYEQYF,TGTGCCAGCAGCAGAGGACTAGCGGGGTCCTACGAGCAGTACTTC
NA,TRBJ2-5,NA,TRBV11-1,CASSRRLGPETQYF,TGTGCCAGCAGTCGACGACTTGGCCCAGAGACCCAGTACTTC
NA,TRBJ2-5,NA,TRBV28,CASSLGRGASQETQYF,TGTGCCAGCAGTTTGGGTAGAGGGGCATCTCAAGAGACCCAGTACTTC
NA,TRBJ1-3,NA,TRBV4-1,CASSRQNREGSGNTIYF,TGCGCCAGCAGCCGCCAAAACCGGGAAGGCTCTGGAAACACCATATATTTT
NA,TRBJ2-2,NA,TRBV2,CASKGATNTGELFF,TGTGCCAGCAAAGGGGCAACGAACACCGGGGAGCTGTTTTTT
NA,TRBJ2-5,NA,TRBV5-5,CASSLAGGETQYF,TGTGCCAGCAGCTTAGCGGGTGGAGAGACCCAGTACTTC
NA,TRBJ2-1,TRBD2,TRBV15,CATSRDHGGRAAYNEQFF,TGTGCCACCAGCAGAGATCATGGCGGGAGGGCCGCCTACAATGAGCAGTTCTTC
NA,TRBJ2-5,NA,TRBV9,CASSVEGQGLTQYF,TGTGCCAGCAGCGTAGAGGGTCAGGGGTTGACCCAGTACTTC
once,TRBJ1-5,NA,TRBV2,CASRDRDLNQPQHF,TGTGCCAGCAGGGACCGGGACCTCAATCAGCCCCAGCATTTT
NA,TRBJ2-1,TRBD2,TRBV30,CAVNLAGGYNEQFF,TGTGCGGTTAATTTAGCGGGCGGCTACAATGAGCAGTTCTTC
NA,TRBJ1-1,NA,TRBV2,CASRGGGAFF,TGTGCCAGCCGGGGGGGCGGAGCTTTCTTT
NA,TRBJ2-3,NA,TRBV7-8,CASSFPGLQDTQYF,TGTGCCAGCAGCTTCCCCGGTTTACAGGATACGCAGTATTTT
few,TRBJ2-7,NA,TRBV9,CASSSPGRGKYF,TGTGCCAGCAGCTCCCCGGGGAGGGGGAAGTACTTC
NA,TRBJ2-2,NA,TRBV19,CASSIGTANTGELFF,TGTGCCAGTAGTATAGGGACGGCGAACACCGGGGAGCTGTTTTTT
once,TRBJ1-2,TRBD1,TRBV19,CASTDRGTGYTF,TGTGCCAGCACGGACAGGGGTACGGGCTACACCTTC